This record covers a single TCR beta chain. This record belongs to a study of blood T cell repertoires in COVID-19. Study context: Researchers got acute and convalescent COVID-19 samples from the United States, Italy and Spain.

In the original workflow: From reference gene primer amplification, estimates of nucleated cell counts were derived. Produced via immunoSEQ multiplex PCR; TCRdb's table is partial and in-frame only. Clonal size and the V and J genes are those of that table, whereas D and trimming came from the DNA. This table has about 92,000 clones, around 82% appearing once. Germline V CDR1 and CDR2: SGHAT, FQNNGV. The V end lost 5 bases, the J end lost 0 bases, and 9 bases lay between the germline ends. The CDR3 extends over 14 amino acids. Sequencing was done on a sample of peripheral blood. The chain uses TRBV11-2 and TRBJ2-3, with D possibly TRBD1 on 5 matching bases. The origin of this receptor is a man aged 50 or older who had recovered from COVID-19. CDR3 loop: CASSRRQSTDTQYF. DNA for the CDR3: TGTGCCAGCAGCCGACGACAGAGCACAGATACGCAGTATTTT.